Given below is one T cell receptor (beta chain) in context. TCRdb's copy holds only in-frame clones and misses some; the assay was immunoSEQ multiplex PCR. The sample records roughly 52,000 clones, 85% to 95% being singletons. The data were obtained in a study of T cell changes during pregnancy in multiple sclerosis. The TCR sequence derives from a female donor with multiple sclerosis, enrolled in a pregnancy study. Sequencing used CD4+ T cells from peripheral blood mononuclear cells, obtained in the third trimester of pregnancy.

DNA of the CDR3: TGTGCCAGCAGCTTCATGAGCGGGACTAGCGGGAGCCCCTACAATGAGCAGTTCTTC. It yields the protein CASSFMSGTSGSPYNEQFF. The chain links TRBV7-8 to TRBJ2-1, with 14 bases identical to TRBD2. The CDR3 runs to 19 residues. Germline CDR1 reads SGHVS; CDR2 reads FQNEAQ. The trim removed 3 bases at V and 2 bases at J, leaving 9 bases unmatched. The entire variable domain, with the rest obtained from reference TRBV7-8 and TRBJ2-1, is as follows: GAGVSQSPRYKVAKRGQDVALRCDPISGHVSLFWYQQALGQGPEFLTYFQNEAQLDKSGLPSDRFFAERPEGSVSTLKIQRTQQEDSAVYLCASSFMSGTSGSPYNEQFFGPGTRLTVL.